Each of the 7 T cell receptor beta chains below was sequenced from the same sample in a study of cytomegalovirus exposure and HLA in healthy donors. Amplification used 60 Vbeta primers and 13 Jbeta primers. Sequencing used immunoSEQ multiplex PCR; TCRdb keeps in-frame clones, though not all of them. The sample includes about 140,000 clones, about three quarters of them seen just once. Specimen: PBMCs. Receptors originate from a male donor in good health and CMV-seropositive.

The rearrangement links TRBV2 to TRBJ2-1, with 12 bases that match TRBD1. The V gene end was trimmed by 8 bases and the J gene end by 8 bases; junction bases not matched to a gene: 4. The CDR3 length is 13 residues. Germline V lookup: CDR1 SNHLY, CDR2 FYNNEI. The CDR3 spells CASSGQGAYEQFF. CDR3 sequence (DNA): TGTGCCAGCTCGGGACAGGGGGCATATGAGCAGTTCTTC.

The V and J genes are TRBV13 and TRBJ2-1, with TRBD2 matching 8 bases. Looked up from germline, CDR1 is PRHDT and CDR2 is FYEKMQ (reference sequence). The CDR3 runs 15 residues. V shed 4 bases and J 6 bases; nucleotides not matched to a gene: 8. CDR3 sequence reads: CASSSGLVGPNEQFF. CDR3 DNA sequence: TGTGCCAGCAGCTCGGGACTAGTAGGTCCCAATGAGCAGTTCTTC.

CDR3 residues: CASSLAGGDTGELFF. CDR3 in DNA: TGTGCCAGCAGCTTGGCGGGGGGAGACACCGGGGAGCTGTTTTTT. The genes are TRBV7-6 and TRBJ2-2, with 8 bases matching TRBD2. The CDR3 length is 15 residues. V gave up 3 bases and J gave up 3 bases; unmatched junction bases: 3. Per the germline V gene, CDR1 is SGHVS and CDR2 is FNYEAQ.

The chain uses TRBV18 and TRBJ1-2; 10 bases agree with TRBD1. The V gene's germline CDR1 is KGHSH and CDR2 LQKENI. The junction had 1 base not matched to a gene; V was cut back by 1 base and J by 2 bases. The CDR3 is 15 amino acids. The CDR3 here is CASSPQGQGNYGYTF. Here the CDR3 DNA reads TGTGCCAGCTCACCACAGGGACAGGGGAACTATGGCTACACCTTC.

For this clone: The sample carries other DNA sequences with the same CDR3. The rearrangement links TRBV27 to TRBJ1-5; D remains ambiguous. Germline assignment: CDR1 MNHEY and CDR2 SMNVEV (reference sequence). V shed 1 base and J shed 0 bases, with 7 bases lying between them. The CDR3 has 15 residues. The CDR3 loop is CASSLYGVSNQPQHF. CDR3 bases: TGTGCCAGCAGTTTATACGGGGTTAGCAATCAGCCCCAGCATTTT.

The chain has TRBV9 and TRBJ1-2; 9 nucleotides line up with TRBD1. CDR1 is SGDLS and CDR2 is YYNGEE in the germline V gene. With 0 bases clipped from V and 7 bases from J, the junction kept 7 bases outside the gene matches. The CDR3 totals 15 residues. The CDR3 loop reads CASSVGDRVSLGYTF. CDR3 nucleotide sequence: TGTGCCAGCAGCGTAGGGGACAGGGTATCTCTTGGCTACACCTTC.

The gene calls are TRBV5-1 and TRBJ1-2; D is uncertain. Trimming cost V 4 bases and J 0 bases, with 13 bases left between them. CDR1 and CDR2 from the germline V gene are SGHRS and YFSETQ. This CDR3 contains 15 residues. In DNA, the CDR3 is TGCGCCAGCAGCGAGGGTTATACGACTAACTATGGCTACACCTTC. The encoded protein is CASSEGYTTNYGYTF.